Below, 11 T cell receptor beta chains from the same sample are listed, as sequenced in a study of Tregs in tolerant kidney transplant recipients. Measured with immunoSEQ multiplex PCR; TCRdb has only the in-frame clones, and not every one. The repertoire holds some 110,000 clones, with roughly 92% as singletons. The sample was CD4+ T cells from blood. These receptors were obtained from a human donor in good health.

The count of this clone is one. V and J are TRBV7-9 and TRBJ2-3; D unclear. Trimming stripped 5 bases from V and 5 bases from J, with 8 bases between. The CDR3 is made up of 12 amino acids. From germline, CDR1 is SEHNR and CDR2 FQNEAQ (reference sequence). The CDR3 nucleotides read TGTGCCAGCAGCCTCTCGGGAGATACGCAGTATTTT. Its translation is CASSLSGDTQYF. Looking up the rest from reference TRBV7-9 and TRBJ2-3 gives the full variable domain: DTGVSQNPRHKITKRGQNVTFRCDPISEHNRLYWYRQTLGQGPEFLTYFQNEAQLEKSRLLSDRFSAERPKGSFSTLEIQRTEQGDSAMYLCASSLSGDTQYFGPGTRLTVL.

The sample holds one count of this clone. The chain joins TRBV18 to TRBJ1-1, with 9 bases lining up with TRBD1. This CDR3 contains 14 residues. The V and J ends lost 3 bases and 5 bases, in that order; junction bases with no gene match: 4. The V gene's germline CDR1 is KGHSH and CDR2 LQKENI. Written as DNA, the CDR3 is TGTGCCAGCTCACCTAGAGGACAGGGGACTGAAGCTTTCTTT. Protein sequence: CASSPRGQGTEAFF.

CDR3 bases: TGTGCCAGCTCACGGGACAGGGTCTACGAGCAGTACTTC. It codes for CASSRDRVYEQYF. The rearrangement joins TRBV18 to TRBJ2-7, with TRBD1 matching 9 bases. Per germline, CDR1 KGHSH and CDR2 LQKENI. Trimming at V came to 4 bases and at J to 3 bases, leaving 1 base not matched to a gene. CDR3 length equals 13 residues. Combining the CDR3 with reference TRBV18 and TRBJ2-7 gives the whole variable domain NAGVMQNPRHLVRRRGQEARLRCSPMKGHSHVYWYRQLPEEGLKFMVYLQKENIIDESGMPKERFSAEFPKEGPSILRIQQVVRGDSAAYFCASSRDRVYEQYFGPGTRLTVT.

This clone has a single count. This rearrangement joins TRBV5-5 to TRBJ1-1; no clear D. The CDR3 spans 12 residues. V gave up 4 bases and J gave up 7 bases, with 11 bases separating them. The germline V gene has CDR1 SGHKS and CDR2 YYEKEE (reference sequence). The CDR3: CASSPPSNEAFF. The CDR3 DNA is TGTGCCAGCAGCCCCCCTAGCAATGAAGCTTTCTTT.

The V call is TRBV18, the J call TRBJ2-3; D ambiguous. V was trimmed by 6 bases and J by 2 bases, leaving 15 bases between them. Germline V CDR1 and CDR2: KGHSH, LQKENI. This CDR3 region has 15 residues. The CDR3 region has the DNA TGTGCCAGCTCCCGAGACACATCGGCCACAGATACGCAGTATTTT. As protein: CASSRDTSATDTQYF.

This rearrangement joins TRBV4-2 to TRBJ2-2, with D hard to call. The germline gives CDR1 LGHNA, CDR2 YNFKEQ. The V gene lost 0 bases and the J gene lost 2 bases, with 7 bases spanning the gap. The CDR3 sequence is 15 residues long. Here the CDR3 DNA reads TGTGCCAGCAGCCAAGATTGGGATAACACCGGGGAGCTGTTTTTT. It yields the protein CASSQDWDNTGELFF.

The rearrangement links TRBV5-1 to TRBJ2-3, with no clear D. The CDR3 consists of 14 residues. Germline-derived CDR1 and CDR2 are SGHRS and YFSETQ. V shed 5 bases and J shed 0 bases, with 10 bases lying between them. This CDR3 is CASRDVISTDTQYF. CDR3 DNA sequence: TGCGCCAGCAGAGACGTCATAAGCACAGATACGCAGTATTTT.

This clone was observed a single time. This chain connects TRBV5-6 to TRBJ2-3; 12 bases align to TRBD2. The J segment lost 0 bases and the V segment lost 0 bases, leaving 2 bases of the junction unmatched. The CDR3 covers 17 residues. Germline assignment: CDR1 SGHDT and CDR2 YYEEEE. CDR3 nucleotides: TGTGCCAGCAGCTTGGCGACTAGCGGGGGTAGCACAGATACGCAGTATTTT. Translation: CASSLATSGGSTDTQYF.

This chain links TRBV19 with TRBJ2-1; perhaps TRBD2 as D (7 bases). V gave up 2 bases and J gave up 2 bases, with 10 bases separating them. CDR3 length equals 15 residues. Germline V lookup: CDR1 LNHDA, CDR2 SQIVND (reference sequence). This chain's CDR3 is CASSIRGGAYNEQFF. The CDR3 DNA reads as TGTGCCAGTAGTATACGAGGGGGGGCCTACAATGAGCAGTTCTTC.

This sequence joins TRBV15 and TRBJ2-7; D unclear. V was clipped by 1 base and J by 3 bases, with 10 bases between them. The germline gives CDR1 LNHNV, CDR2 YYDKDF (reference sequence). The CDR3 is made up of 14 amino acids. CDR3 sequence (DNA): TGTGCCACCAGCAGAGGTAGAGCTGGCTACGAGCAGTACTTC. Encoded protein: CATSRGRAGYEQYF. The whole variable domain, filled in from reference TRBV15 and TRBJ2-7, reads DAMVIQNPRYQVTQFGKPVTLSCSQTLNHNVMYWYQQKSSQAPKLLFHYYDKDFNNEADTPDNFQSRRPNTSFCFLDIRSPGLGDTAMYLCATSRGRAGYEQYFGPGTRLTVT.

V is TRBV6-5 and J is TRBJ2-6; TRBD1 aligns across 7 bases. This CDR3 is built from 16 residues. Per the germline V gene, CDR1 is MNHEY and CDR2 is SVGAGI. The V and J ends lost 4 bases and 0 bases, in that order; junction bases with no gene match: 3. In DNA, the CDR3 is TGTGCCAGCAGTTTCGACAGGGACTCTGGGGCCAACGTCCTGACTTTC. Translated, it gives CASSFDRDSGANVLTF.